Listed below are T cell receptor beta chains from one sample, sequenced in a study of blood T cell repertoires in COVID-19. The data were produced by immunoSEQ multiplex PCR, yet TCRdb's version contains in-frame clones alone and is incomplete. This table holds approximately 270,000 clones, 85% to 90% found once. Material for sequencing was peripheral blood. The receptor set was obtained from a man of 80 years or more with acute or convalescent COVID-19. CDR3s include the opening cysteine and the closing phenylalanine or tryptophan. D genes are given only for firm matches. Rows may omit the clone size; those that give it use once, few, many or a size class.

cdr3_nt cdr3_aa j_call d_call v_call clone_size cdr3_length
TGTGCCAGCAGCCAAGATGTTTTGCCAGGGCGGGAGCAGTACTTC CASSQDVLPGREQYF TRBJ2-7 . TRBV4-2 . 15
TGTGCCACCAGTGATGATTCAACAGGGGACCCCATCACAGATACGCAGTATTTT CATSDDSTGDPITDTQYF TRBJ2-3 TRBD1 TRBV24-1 . 18
TGTGCCAGCAGTTTACTCGAGGACAGGGGGTCACCCCTCCACTTT CASSLLEDRGSPLHF TRBJ1-6 TRBD1 TRBV28 . 15
TGCGCCAGCAGCTTGGGCAGGGGCAGGGGCGATGAGCAGTTCTTC CASSLGRGRGDEQFF TRBJ2-1 . TRBV5-1 . 15
TGTGCCAGCTCACCGGCGGCACTCCAAGAGACCCAGTACTTC CASSPAALQETQYF TRBJ2-5 . TRBV18 . 14
TGCGCCAGCAGCTTGGAGCGGGGGGGCCCGGTCGAGCAGTACTTC CASSLERGGPVEQYF TRBJ2-7 TRBD2 TRBV5-1 . 15
TGCAGCGTTTTACTAGCGGGAGCTTCGACAGATACGCAGTATTTT CSVLLAGASTDTQYF TRBJ2-3 TRBD2 TRBV29-1 . 15
TGTGCCAGCAGCGAATATAGGGGGAACACTGAAGCTTTCTTT CASSEYRGNTEAFF TRBJ1-1 . TRBV28 few 14
TGCAGCGCGGCGACAGGGATCGCACCCAATACGCAGTATTTT CSAATGIAPNTQYF TRBJ2-3 TRBD1 TRBV29-1 . 14
TGTGCCATCAGTGAACAGGGAGTAGACGATGGCTACACCTTC CAISEQGVDDGYTF TRBJ1-2 . TRBV10-3 . 14
TGTGCCAGCAGGCGGGGGACAGGGGCGCTGTACACTGAAGCTTTCTTT CASRRGTGALYTEAFF TRBJ1-1 TRBD1 TRBV7-9 . 16
TGTGCCAGCACCCCGGGACAGGGGTCATATCCGTACCAAGAGACCCAGTACTTC CASTPGQGSYPYQETQYF TRBJ2-5 TRBD1 TRBV25-1 . 18
TGTGCCAGCTCACCGGGAATGACAGGGGAAGATCAGCCCCAGCATTTT CASSPGMTGEDQPQHF TRBJ1-5 TRBD1 TRBV18 . 16
TGTGCCAGCAGGTCACAGGGTTTCACTGAAGCTTTCTTT CASRSQGFTEAFF TRBJ1-1 . TRBV12-3/TRBV12-4 . 13
TGTGCCAGCTCCCCCCCCCGGGAGGGATACAATGAGCAGTTCTTC CASSPPREGYNEQFF TRBJ2-1 TRBD2 TRBV18 once 15
TGTGCCAGCAGAATTACAGGGGGTTACACTGAAGCTTTCTTT CASRITGGYTEAFF TRBJ1-1 TRBD1 TRBV28 . 14
TGTGCCAGCAGCCGGGACAGGGCCACTGAAGCTTTCTTT CASSRDRATEAFF TRBJ1-1 TRBD1 TRBV6-5 . 13
TGCAGTGCTAGTCCCTGGGAGCGGGAGGGCCCCGACAATGAGCAGTTCTTC CSASPWEREGPDNEQFF TRBJ2-1 TRBD2 TRBV20-1 . 17
TGTGCCAGCAGCCCCCAAGGACTAGCGGGCACAGATACGCAGTATTTT CASSPQGLAGTDTQYF TRBJ2-3 TRBD2 TRBV9 once 16
TGTGCCAGCAGTCCCAATAGCGATCAGCCCCAGCATTTT CASSPNSDQPQHF TRBJ1-5 . TRBV7-2 . 13
TGTGCCAGCAGCGTAGGAGCGGACGGCTCTAGCACAGATACGCAGTATTTT CASSVGADGSSTDTQYF TRBJ2-3 . TRBV9 once 17
TGTGCCAGCAGCTCGGACAGGGGGCCGACCGGGGAGCTGTTTTTT CASSSDRGPTGELFF TRBJ2-2 TRBD1 TRBV6-5 . 15
TGCGCCAGCAGCGAAGGGAGGGGCCCCCTGGGAAACACTGAAGCTTTCTTT CASSEGRGPLGNTEAFF TRBJ1-1 . TRBV4-3 . 17
TGCAGTGCTAGTCGGGACAGGGTGAATGGCTACACCTTC CSASRDRVNGYTF TRBJ1-2 TRBD1 TRBV20-1 once 13
TGTGCCAGCAGCCAAGTAGAGACTTCCTCCTACGAGCAGTACTTC CASSQVETSSYEQYF TRBJ2-7 . TRBV4-2 . 15
TGTGCCAGCAGCCAAGGGAGGACCCGGGAGCAGTACTTC CASSQGRTREQYF TRBJ2-7 . TRBV3-1/TRBV3-2 . 13
TGTGCCAGCAGCCGTCGCCAGGGGTCAGATACGCAGTATTTT CASSRRQGSDTQYF TRBJ2-3 . TRBV5-8 . 14
TGTGCCAGCAGCTCCTTAAACAGGGGGAACACTGAAGCTTTCTTT CASSSLNRGNTEAFF TRBJ1-1 TRBD1 TRBV7-9 . 15
TGTGCCAGCAGCTCTGACAGGGGGGGGAACGAGCAGTACTTC CASSSDRGGNEQYF TRBJ2-7 TRBD1 TRBV7-6 . 14
TGTGCCAGCCTAGGACAGTCGAACACCGGGGAGCTGTTTTTT CASLGQSNTGELFF TRBJ2-2 . TRBV6-5 . 14
TGTGCCAGCTCACCATCCAGGGAGACCCAGTACTTC CASSPSRETQYF TRBJ2-5 . TRBV18 . 12
TGTGCCAGCAGTGCGGGACTCCAGTTAGCGCCCCAGCATTTT CASSAGLQLAPQHF TRBJ1-5 . TRBV2 . 14
TGTGCCAGCATCCGACAGGGCAAGACTGAAGCTTTCTTT CASIRQGKTEAFF TRBJ1-1 TRBD1 TRBV3-1/TRBV3-2 once 13
TGTGCCAGTAGTCCACTAGCGGGAGTGTCAGGTGAGCAGTTCTTC CASSPLAGVSGEQFF TRBJ2-1 TRBD2 TRBV19 . 15
TGTGCCAGCACCCCGCACCCAGGCTATGGCTACACCTTC CASTPHPGYGYTF TRBJ1-2 . TRBV28 once 13
TGTGCCAGCAGACAAGCCGGACAGTCCTCTTACAATGAGCAGTTCTTC CASRQAGQSSYNEQFF TRBJ2-1 . TRBV28 . 16
TGTGCCAGCAGCGTAGCCGACCGTCCCGGGACAGGGGGCGATGGCTACACCTTC CASSVADRPGTGGDGYTF TRBJ1-2 TRBD1 TRBV9 . 18
TGCGCCAGCAGCTTGACTAGCGGGAGCTACTACGAGCAGTACTTC CASSLTSGSYYEQYF TRBJ2-7 TRBD2 TRBV5-1 . 15
TGCGCCAGCAGTCAAGGCAGCGGTGGCTACACCTTC CASSQGSGGYTF TRBJ1-2 . TRBV23-1 . 12
TGTGCCAGCAGCCAAGAGAGCGGGTCTGCCTACGAGCAGTACTTC CASSQESGSAYEQYF TRBJ2-7 . TRBV3-1/TRBV3-2 few 15
TGTGCCAGCAGCGTAGGACAGCTACTGAACACTGAAGCTTTCTTT CASSVGQLLNTEAFF TRBJ1-1 . TRBV9 . 15
TGTGCCAGCAGCCCCAATGGAAGCGGAATACCAGCCTATGGCTACACCTTC CASSPNGSGIPAYGYTF TRBJ1-2 . TRBV28 once 17
TGTGCCAGCAGTGAACCCGGGACAGCCAGCTCCTACGAGCAGTACTTC CASSEPGTASSYEQYF TRBJ2-7 TRBD1 TRBV25-1 . 16
TGTGCCAGCAGCTTATCAGCACAGGGGCGCGAGCAGTACTTC CASSLSAQGREQYF TRBJ2-7 TRBD1 TRBV7-9 few 14
TGTGCCAGCAGAGCTACTAGCGGGAGGCTCTACAATGAGCAGTTCTTC CASRATSGRLYNEQFF TRBJ2-1 TRBD2 TRBV2 . 16
TGTGCCAGCAACGACCGAATTACAGGCGAGCAGTACTTC CASNDRITGEQYF TRBJ2-7 . TRBV2 . 13
TGCGCCAGCAGCCCCTTAGACAGGGCTGACACTGAAGCTTTCTTT CASSPLDRADTEAFF TRBJ1-1 TRBD1 TRBV5-1 . 15
TGTGCCAGCAGCTTAGCGGGGTTGTGGGGGGGGAGCACAGATACGCAGTATTTT CASSLAGLWGGSTDTQYF TRBJ2-3 TRBD2 TRBV7-8 . 18
TGCGCCAGCAGCCAAGATCGGGACACAGATACGCAGTATTTT CASSQDRDTDTQYF TRBJ2-3 . TRBV4-3 few 14
TGTGCCAGCAGGACAGGGGGGGACTATGGCTACACCTTC CASRTGGDYGYTF TRBJ1-2 TRBD1 TRBV27 . 13
TGTGCCAGCGGACAGATCTCTGGAAACACCATATATTTT CASGQISGNTIYF TRBJ1-3 . TRBV6-5 few 13
TGTGCCACCAGTGATTTCATTGTCCCCAAGGCAGGGGTGAACACTGAAGCTTTCTTT CATSDFIVPKAGVNTEAFF TRBJ1-1 . TRBV24-1 . 19
TGTGCCAGCAGCTTATGGGCAGGCCCGAACACTGAAGCTTTCTTT CASSLWAGPNTEAFF TRBJ1-1 . TRBV7-2 . 15
TGTGCCAGTAGGAAGGGGACAGGGCTACAAGAGACCCAGTACTTC CASRKGTGLQETQYF TRBJ2-5 TRBD1 TRBV19 . 15
TGTGCCAGCAGCTCCCAGGGGAGAGGCAATCAGCCCCAGCATTTT CASSSQGRGNQPQHF TRBJ1-5 . TRBV5-6 . 15
TGCGCCAGCAGTCGGGACAGGACGATCCAGACAGATACGCAGTATTTT CASSRDRTIQTDTQYF TRBJ2-3 TRBD1 TRBV5-1 . 16